This entry lists 11 T cell receptor beta chains sequenced from one sample in a study of blood T cell repertoires in COVID-19 (dated by TCRdb to 2019 to 2021). The library came from the immunoSEQ multiplex PCR assay. TCRdb holds this immuneACCESS table with in-frame rearrangements only. Some clones are missing; in checked studies, unresolved V genes explain under half, and the rest has no known cause. The sample yields roughly 97,000 clones; roughly 80% were counted once. The ten largest clones represent about 5% of the sample. Input material: peripheral blood. The receptors come from a man aged 55 to 69 with acute or convalescent COVID-19.

J is TRBJ2-6 and V is TRBV5-5; TRBD1 is a possible D gene (5 bases). This CDR3 region has 15 residues. The germline gives CDR1 SGHKS, CDR2 YYEKEE (reference sequence). Trimming stripped 0 bases from V and 2 bases from J, with 6 bases between. DNA of the CDR3: TGTGCCAGCAGCTTGGGGGGCGCTGGGGCCAACGTCCTGACTTTC. Protein product: CASSLGGAGANVLTF.

The chain has TRBV11-2 and TRBJ2-3; 8 bases are shared with TRBD2. CDR1 is SGHAT, CDR2 FQNNGV, per germline. The length of the CDR3 is 17 residues. J was trimmed by 5 bases and V by 2 bases; bases with no gene match: 12. The CDR3 loop reads CASSLLPGAGVEDTQYF. CDR3 DNA: TGTGCCAGCAGCTTACTCCCCGGAGCGGGAGTTGAAGATACGCAGTATTTT.

In its sample, this clone was seen a few times. The J gene is TRBJ1-6, the V gene TRBV5-1, with 8 bases lining up with TRBD1. CDR1 is SGHRS and CDR2 is YFSETQ in the germline V gene. J gave up 8 bases and V 4 bases, and 5 bases lay outside the gene matches. This CDR3 is 14 amino acids long. Here the CDR3 reads CASSHGTGDSPLHF. The CDR3 DNA reads as TGCGCCAGCAGCCACGGGACAGGTGATTCACCCCTCCACTTT.

The chain carries TRBV9 and TRBJ2-6, with D possibly being TRBD1 (6 bases). V was shortened by 0 bases and J by 2 bases, with 9 bases between the two germline ends. Germline V lookup: CDR1 SGDLS, CDR2 YYNGEE. The CDR3 spans 16 residues. DNA for the CDR3: TGTGCCAGCAGCGTAGGAGCAGGGGCTGGGGCCAACGTCCTGACTTTC. This gives the protein CASSVGAGAGANVLTF.

V usage is TRBV9 and J usage is TRBJ1-6, with unresolved D. Trimming cost V 4 bases and J 7 bases, with 15 bases left between them. CDR3 length: 15 amino acids. Germline V gene data show CDR1 as SGDLS and CDR2 as YYNGEE. CDR3 sequence (DNA): TGTGCCAGCAGCACCCTTGGGCAGGAAAATTCACCCCTCCACTTT. Translated: CASSTLGQENSPLHF.

The CDR3 spells CASTSGTLFSYEQYF. The CDR3 nucleotides are TGCGCCAGCACCTCGGGGACTCTTTTTTCCTACGAGCAGTACTTC. This chain uses TRBV5-1 with TRBJ2-7, with D perhaps TRBD2 (6 bases). Germline lookup yields CDR1 SGHRS and CDR2 YFSETQ. V was trimmed by 6 bases and J by 1 base, leaving 17 bases between them. The CDR3 length is 15 residues.

This chain joins TRBV13 and TRBJ2-7, with D uncertain. Trimming took 0 bases from V and 0 from J, leaving 6 bases between them. This CDR3 region has 14 residues. Germline CDR1 reads PRHDT; CDR2 reads FYEKMQ (reference sequence). The CDR3 nucleotides read TGTGCCAGCAGCTTAGGTGGTAGCTCCTACGAGCAGTACTTC. It yields the protein CASSLGGSSYEQYF.

This clone was seen only a few times. The rearrangement joins TRBV6-5 to TRBJ2-1; D perhaps matches TRBD1 (5 bases). The V gene lost 7 bases and the J gene lost 4 bases, with 11 bases spanning the gap. This CDR3 region has 13 residues. The germline V gene encodes CDR1 MNHEY and CDR2 SVGAGI. CDR3 DNA: TGTGCCAGCAAAACTACAGGTTACAATGAGCAGTTCTTC. This sequence encodes CASKTTGYNEQFF.

The J gene is TRBJ1-3, the V gene TRBV5-3, with 7 bases aligning to TRBD1. TRBV5-3 is sorted into the ORF group, with uncertain function. Unmatched junction bases numbered 19, after V lost 4 bases and J lost 0 bases. This CDR3 has 20 residues. The CDR3: CARSLTSDRHSLSSGNTIYF. CDR3 coding DNA: TGTGCCAGAAGCCTCACTTCGGACAGGCATTCACTAAGCTCTGGAAACACCATATATTTT.

This chain connects TRBV29-1 to TRBJ1-2, with D possibly being TRBD1 (5 bases). Trimming took 7 bases from V and 4 from J, leaving 13 bases between them. The germline gives CDR1 SQVTM, CDR2 ANQGSEA. The CDR3 loop spans 12 amino acids. CDR3 nucleotide sequence: TGCAGCGACCTCGACAGTCTCTATGGCTACACCTTC. Protein: CSDLDSLYGYTF.

The chain links TRBV2 to TRBJ1-2; D gene uncertain. CDR3 length: 12 residues. With 4 bases removed from V and 13 bases from J, the gap between germline ends came to 16 bases. The V gene's germline CDR1 is SNHLY and CDR2 FYNNEI. The CDR3 region has the DNA TGTGCCAGCAGTGCTATGACGGAGCTGGTCACCTTC. Its translation: CASSAMTELVTF. The whole variable domain, filled in from reference TRBV2 and TRBJ1-2, reads EPEVTQTPSHQVTQMGQEVILRCVPISNHLYFYWYRQILGQKVEFLVSFYNNEISEKSEIFDDQFSVERPDGSNFTLKIRSTKLEDSAMYFCASSAMTELVTFGSGTRLTVV.